This TCR beta chain was profiled in a study of cytomegalovirus exposure and HLA in healthy donors. Study-wide context: A later analysis reported the same platform for the 110 or so validation repertoires and the roughly 650 first-cohort repertoires.

General study findings and limits: The tendency of first-cohort TCR clusters to co-occur in the roughly 120 validation repertoires was the finding of a later analysis. Investigators reported around 150 TCR beta chains as tied to cytomegalovirus.

Sequenced by immunoSEQ multiplex PCR; TCRdb stores in-frame clones only, minus some. The sample includes about 240,000 clones, around 88% of them seen just once. CDR3 length: 15 amino acids. Germline lookup yields CDR1 SGHNT and CDR2 YYREEE (reference sequence). Trimming took off 3 bases at V and 3 bases at J, with 14 bases between the two ends. This clone was seen a single time. Antigen: not known. The approximately 120-subject validation cohort, separate from the approximately 660-subject first cohort, included the donors. The genes are TRBV5-4 and TRBJ2-3; maybe TRBD2 (5 bases). The TCR comes from a woman younger than 45 in good health and CMV-seropositive. The sequencing sample was made of PBMCs. This CDR3 reads CASSSRRERTDTQYF. The CDR3 DNA sequence: TGTGCCAGCAGCTCCCGTAGGGAGAGAACAGATACGCAGTATTTT.